This T cell receptor (beta chain) derives from a study of CD8+CD57+ T cells in acquired aplastic anemia. Study as a whole: Where healthy donors were concerned, CD4+ cells averaged about 11 million reads.

On this clonotype itself: Its antigen remains unknown.

Study outcomes and limitations: Patients and controls were found to share twenty-nine CD8+ CDR3 sequences. CD8+ Simpson's diversity showed no significant patient-control difference.

Both TCR beta VDJ combination and CDR3 sequence profiling were carried out. Genomic DNA was the template for this profiling. MiXCR, applied by TCRdb to the reads, yields one record per CDR3 protein. The sample records 400,000 to 450,000 distinct CDR3 sequences, 55% to 75% being singletons. This clonotype was sampled from a human donor in good health, serving as a control. Material for sequencing was sorted CD4+, CD8+, or CD8+CD57+ T cells (not recorded which) from PBMCs.

The CDR3 sequence is CASSEWRVTYNEQFF. The CDR3 DNA sequence: TGCGCCAGCAGTGAGTGGAGGGTTACCTACAATGAGCAGTTCTTC. The chain joins TRBV10-1 to TRBJ2-1; tentatively, D is TRBD2 (6 bases). The CDR3 totals 15 residues. Between the trimmed V and J ends, which lost 1 base and 2 bases, there was a span of 9 bases. The germline V gene encodes CDR1 WNHNN and CDR2 SYGVQD (reference sequence).